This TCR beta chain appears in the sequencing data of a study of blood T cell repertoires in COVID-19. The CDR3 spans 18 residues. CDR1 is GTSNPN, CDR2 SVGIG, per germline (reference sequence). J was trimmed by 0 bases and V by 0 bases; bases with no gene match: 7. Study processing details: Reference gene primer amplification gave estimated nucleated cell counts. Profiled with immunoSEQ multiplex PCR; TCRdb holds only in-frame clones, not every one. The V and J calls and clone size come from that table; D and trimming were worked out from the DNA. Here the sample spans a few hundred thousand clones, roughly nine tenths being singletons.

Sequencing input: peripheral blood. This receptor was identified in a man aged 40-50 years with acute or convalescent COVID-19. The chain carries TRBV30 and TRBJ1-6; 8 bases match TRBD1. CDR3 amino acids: CAWSVPGQAISYNSPLHF. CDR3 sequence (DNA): TGTGCCTGGAGTGTCCCGGGACAGGCCATCTCCTATAATTCACCCCTCCACTTT.